The next 10 T cell receptor beta chains were all read from a single sample in a study of a mutant IDH1 vaccine in newly diagnosed glioma. Sequenced by immunoSEQ multiplex PCR; TCRdb stores in-frame clones only, minus some. This table has 30,000 to 45,000 clones, roughly 90% appearing once. Time point given: week 5, during vaccination. Mutant IDH1 20-mer peptide, at 300 ug, made up each vaccine dose, with topical imiquimod. Their recognized antigens are unknown. The sample was PBMCs, taken from a glioma patient whose treatment included an IDH1 peptide vaccine. These receptors originate from a man between 45 and 60 years old with glioma.

This chain links TRBV5-6 with TRBJ1-4; TRBD1 is a possible D gene (6 bases). Germline loops: CDR1 SGHDT, CDR2 YYEEEE. Trimming took 4 bases from V and 6 from J, leaving 16 bases between them. The CDR3 loop spans 15 amino acids. CDR3 nucleotide sequence: TGTGCCAGCAGCGTTAGGGGGACGGTAGATGAAAAACTGTTTTTT. Encoded protein: CASSVRGTVDEKLFF.

The chain links TRBV7-9 to TRBJ2-7; 9 bases match TRBD1. V lost 5 bases and J lost 3; bases outside the gene matches: 8. The germline gives CDR1 SEHNR, CDR2 FQNEAQ (reference sequence). CDR3 length: 15 amino acids. CDR3 in DNA: TGTGCCAGCAGCCCGGGACAGGGTTTCTTCTACGAGCAGTACTTC. Its protein is CASSPGQGFFYEQYF.

This chain connects TRBV5-6 to TRBJ2-1, with 8 positions matching TRBD1. CDR1 and CDR2 from the germline V gene are SGHDT and YYEEEE. The ends lost 2 bases at V and 8 bases at J; junction bases unmatched: 9. The CDR3 sequence is 15 residues long. The CDR3: CASSFTRGRLHEQFF. For the CDR3, the DNA is TGTGCCAGCAGCTTCACCAGGGGGCGTCTGCATGAGCAGTTCTTC.

The chain has TRBV18 and TRBJ1-5; the match to TRBD1 covers 9 bases. The CDR3 spans 16 residues. The germline V gene has CDR1 KGHSH and CDR2 LQKENI. Trimming at V came to 6 bases and at J to 7 bases, leaving 13 bases not matched to a gene. CDR3 sequence (DNA): TGTGCCAGCTCGCTCAGGACAGGGGAAAGGGGACAGCCCCAGCATTTT. Translation gives CASSLRTGERGQPQHF.

The genes are TRBV5-1 and TRBJ1-1; 7 positions agree with TRBD1. Germline lookup yields CDR1 SGHRS and CDR2 YFSETQ. The CDR3 has 15 amino acids. J lost 5 bases, V lost 4 bases, and 11 bases had no gene match. This chain's CDR3 is CASSQRQGPGTEAFF. CDR3 DNA sequence: TGCGCCAGCAGCCAGAGACAGGGACCGGGGACTGAAGCTTTCTTT.

J is TRBJ2-1 and V is TRBV5-1, with D uncertain. Trimming shortened V by 2 bases and J by 0 bases, and 9 bases separated the two germline ends. The germline gives CDR1 SGHRS, CDR2 YFSETQ. The CDR3 length is 15 residues. CDR3 in amino acids: CASSFQLSSYNEQFF. CDR3 DNA: TGCGCCAGCAGCTTCCAGCTGAGCTCCTACAATGAGCAGTTCTTC.

V is TRBV9 and J is TRBJ2-5; D is possibly TRBD1 or TRBD2 (6 bases each). The CDR3 contains 15 residues. With 0 bases removed from V and 2 bases from J, the gap between germline ends came to 11 bases. From germline, CDR1 is SGDLS and CDR2 YYNGEE. Here the CDR3 DNA reads TGTGCCAGCAGCGTAGTACAGGGAGGACAAGAGACCCAGTACTTC. Residues: CASSVVQGGQETQYF.

The chain couples TRBV15 to TRBJ2-3, with D hard to call. Germline V gene sequence: CDR1 LNHNV, CDR2 YYDKDF (reference sequence). The CDR3 sequence is 15 residues long. The V end was cut by 0 bases, the J end by 2 bases, with 9 bases between. The CDR3 DNA reads TGTGCCACCAGCAGAGATCTTGGCAACACAGATACGCAGTATTTT. Its translation is CATSRDLGNTDTQYF.

This clone was observed a handful of times. The rearrangement uses TRBV2 and TRBJ2-7, with D unresolved. V dropped 0 bases and J dropped 11 bases, with 8 bases sitting between them. The CDR3 loop spans 11 amino acids. Germline V gene data show CDR1 as SNHLY and CDR2 as FYNNEI. CDR3 sequence (DNA): TGTGCCAGCAGTGAAGCGCCAAGGGAGTACTTC. This sequence encodes CASSEAPREYF.

This chain links TRBV7-3 with TRBJ2-1; 10 nucleotides agree with TRBD2. The CDR3 spans 15 residues. Looked up from germline, CDR1 is SGHTA and CDR2 is FQGTGA. The ends lost 1 base at V and 10 bases at J; junction bases unmatched: 7. Here the CDR3 reads CASSLIGASGGEQFF. The CDR3, as DNA: TGTGCCAGCAGCTTAATCGGGGCTAGCGGGGGAGAGCAGTTCTTC.